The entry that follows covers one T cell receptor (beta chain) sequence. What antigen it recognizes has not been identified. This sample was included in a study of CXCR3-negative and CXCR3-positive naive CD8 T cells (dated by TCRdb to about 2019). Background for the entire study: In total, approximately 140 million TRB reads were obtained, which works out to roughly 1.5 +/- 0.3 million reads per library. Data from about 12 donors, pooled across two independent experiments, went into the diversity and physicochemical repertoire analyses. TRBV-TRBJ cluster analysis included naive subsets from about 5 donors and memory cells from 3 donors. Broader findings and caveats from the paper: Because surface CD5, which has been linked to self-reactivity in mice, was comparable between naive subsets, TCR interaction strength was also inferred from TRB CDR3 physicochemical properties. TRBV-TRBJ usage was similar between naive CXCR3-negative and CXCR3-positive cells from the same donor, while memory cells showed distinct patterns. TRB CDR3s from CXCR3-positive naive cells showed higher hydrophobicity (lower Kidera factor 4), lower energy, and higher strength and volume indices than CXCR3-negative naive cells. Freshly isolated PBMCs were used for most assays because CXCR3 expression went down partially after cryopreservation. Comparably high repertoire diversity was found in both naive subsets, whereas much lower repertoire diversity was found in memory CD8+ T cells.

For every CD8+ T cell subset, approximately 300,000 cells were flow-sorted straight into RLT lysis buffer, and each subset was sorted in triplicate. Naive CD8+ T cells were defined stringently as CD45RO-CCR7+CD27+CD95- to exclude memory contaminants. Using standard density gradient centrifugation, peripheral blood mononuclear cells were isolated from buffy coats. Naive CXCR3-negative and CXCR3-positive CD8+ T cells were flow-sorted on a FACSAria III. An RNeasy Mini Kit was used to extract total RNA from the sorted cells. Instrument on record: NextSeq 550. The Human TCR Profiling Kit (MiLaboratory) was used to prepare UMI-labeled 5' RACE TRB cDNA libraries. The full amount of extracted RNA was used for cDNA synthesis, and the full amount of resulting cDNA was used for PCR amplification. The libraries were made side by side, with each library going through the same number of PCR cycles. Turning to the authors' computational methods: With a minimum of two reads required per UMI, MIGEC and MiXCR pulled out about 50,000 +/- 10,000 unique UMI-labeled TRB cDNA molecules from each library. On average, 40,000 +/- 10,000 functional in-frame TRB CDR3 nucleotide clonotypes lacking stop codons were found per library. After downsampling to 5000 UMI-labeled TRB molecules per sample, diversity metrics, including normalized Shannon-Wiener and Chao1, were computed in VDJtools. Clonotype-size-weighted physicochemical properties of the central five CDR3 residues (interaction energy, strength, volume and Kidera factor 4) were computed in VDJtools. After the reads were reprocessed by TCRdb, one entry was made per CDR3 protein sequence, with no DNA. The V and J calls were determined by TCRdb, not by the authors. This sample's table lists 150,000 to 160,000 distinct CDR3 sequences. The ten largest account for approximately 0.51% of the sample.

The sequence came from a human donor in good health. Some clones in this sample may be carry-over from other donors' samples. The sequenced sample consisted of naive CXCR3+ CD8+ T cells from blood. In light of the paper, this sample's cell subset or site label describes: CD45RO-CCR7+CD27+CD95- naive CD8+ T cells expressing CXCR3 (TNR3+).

The CDR3 is CASSVASGSSDEQFF. The rearrangement joined TRBV9 to TRBJ2-1; the D call from TCRdb, TRBD2, cannot be confirmed without DNA. Based on the germline V gene, the CDR1 and CDR2 sequences are SGDLS and YYNGEE. Measured from the cysteine to the phenylalanine, the CDR3 is 15 residues long. Only the protein is on record.